The 8 T cell receptor beta chains in this list originate from one sample, sequenced in a study of blood T cell repertoires in COVID-19. This table comes from immunoSEQ multiplex PCR, and its TCRdb copy is limited to in-frame clones, with some not included. The sample holds around 250,000 clones, more than 75% seen once. Sequenced: PBMCs or T cells enriched from blood (not recorded which). The source is a woman aged 45-59 years who had been exposed to COVID-19.

The rearrangement links TRBV10-1 to TRBJ2-3; maybe TRBD1 (7 bases). The CDR3 totals 13 residues. From germline, CDR1 is WNHNN and CDR2 SYGVQD (reference sequence). Deletions cut 8 bases from V and 4 bases from J, with 13 bases between. The CDR3 DNA follows: TGCGCCAGCCGCGGGACAGACGCAGATACGCAGTATTTT. Translated, it gives CASRGTDADTQYF.

V gene TRBV19 combines with J gene TRBJ1-1, with D perhaps matching TRBD1 (6 bases). The CDR3 runs to 15 residues. From germline, CDR1 is LNHDA and CDR2 SQIVND (reference sequence). V lost 4 bases, J lost 3 bases, and 15 bases lay in between. The CDR3 DNA follows: TGTGCCAGTAGTACCTACAGGGAGGGAGACACTGAAGCTTTCTTT. It is translated as CASSTYREGDTEAFF.

The table lists this clone with a few counts. The chain carries TRBV3-1 (or the pseudogene TRBV3-2) and TRBJ1-2; TRBD1 agrees at 9 bases. J lost 3 bases, V lost 6 bases, and 5 bases had no gene match. This CDR3 region has 14 residues. Germline V gene lookup returns CDR1 LGHDT and CDR2 YNNKEL (reference sequence). CDR3 in DNA: TGTGCCAGCAGTCCCGGACAGGGGTACTATGGCTACACCTTC. It specifies CASSPGQGYYGYTF.

V gene TRBV29-1 combines with J gene TRBJ1-1; D is uncertain. The length of the CDR3 is 13 residues. CDR1 is SQVTM, CDR2 ANQGSEA, per germline. Trimming removed 2 bases from V and 7 bases from J, with 14 bases in between. As DNA, the CDR3 is TGCAGCGTTGAACCGGGTTTGAGGAATGAAGCTTTCTTT. It specifies CSVEPGLRNEAFF. Looking up the rest from reference TRBV29-1 and TRBJ1-1 gives the full variable domain: SAVISQKPSRDICQRGTSLTIQCQVDSQVTMMFWYRQQPGQSLTLIATANQGSEATYESGFVIDKFPISRPNLTFSTLTVSNMSPEDSSIYLCSVEPGLRNEAFFGQGTRLTVV.

This chain links TRBV4-3 with TRBJ1-2; TRBD1 might be the D (6 bases). Trimming removed 0 bases at V and 4 bases at J, with 15 bases between. Germline V gene sequence: CDR1 LGHNA, CDR2 YSLEER. The CDR3 has 16 residues. CDR3 loop: CASSQEGAGDVYGYTF. Written as DNA, the CDR3 is TGCGCCAGCAGCCAAGAAGGGGCAGGGGATGTCTATGGCTACACCTTC.

The chain uses TRBV19 and TRBJ1-3; D unresolved. Trimming pared 2 bases from V and 0 bases from J, leaving 5 bases between. The CDR3 is made up of 14 amino acids. Germline V gene data show CDR1 as LNHDA and CDR2 as SQIVND (reference sequence). The CDR3 DNA is TGTGCCAGTAGTATAACTTACTCTGGAAACACCATATATTTT. Translating gives CASSITYSGNTIYF.

The genes are TRBV5-1 and TRBJ2-7, with TRBD1 matching over 9 bases. Per the germline V gene, CDR1 is SGHRS and CDR2 is YFSETQ. This CDR3 contains 18 residues. V lost 2 bases, J lost 2 bases, and 14 bases stayed unmatched. The CDR3 DNA follows: TGCGCCAGCAGCTTCCGGACAGGGGAATTCGGAATCACCTACGAGCAGTACTTC. Protein: CASSFRTGEFGITYEQYF.

The gene calls are TRBV6-6 and TRBJ2-3, with TRBD2 as a possible D gene (5 bases). Germline V gene sequence: CDR1 MNHNY, CDR2 SVGAGI (reference sequence). The CDR3 loop spans 11 amino acids. CDR3 nucleotide sequence: TGTGCGAGCGGCCCTGGAGATACGCAGTATTTT. This sequence encodes CASGPGDTQYF.